Listed below are T cell receptor beta chains from one sample, sequenced in a study of blood T cell repertoires in COVID-19. Profiling relied on immunoSEQ multiplex PCR, and the TCRdb table lists in-frame clones only, not all of them. The table lists 14,000 or so clones, 87% of them singletons. The sequenced sample was peripheral blood. These TCRs come from a human donor with active COVID-19. The donor label of this sample is uncertain. The CDR3 runs from the conserved cysteine through the conserved F or W. The D gene is left open where the match is weak. Rows may omit the clone size; those that give it use once, few, many or a size class.

d_call,v_call,j_call,clone_size,cdr3_aa,cdr3_nt
-,TRBV6-2/TRBV6-3,TRBJ2-1,once,CASSYLTAGNEQFF,TGTGCCAGCAGTTATTTGACCGCGGGCAATGAGCAGTTCTTC
-,TRBV5-1,TRBJ2-5,-,CASRGEETQYF,TGCGCCAGTAGAGGAGAAGAGACCCAGTACTTC
-,TRBV6-8,TRBJ2-1,-,CASSYPRYNEQFF,TGTGCCAGCAGTTACCCTCGGTACAATGAGCAGTTCTTC
TRBD1,TRBV18,TRBJ1-6,-,CASSPGGQGGSPLHF,TGTGCCAGCTCACCAGGGGGACAGGGCGGTTCACCCCTCCACTTT
TRBD2,TRBV25-1,TRBJ2-7,-,CASSESLLAEAYEQYF,TGTGCCAGCAGTGAATCCCTTCTAGCGGAAGCCTACGAGCAGTACTTC
-,TRBV29-1,TRBJ2-3,-,CSRRSDTQYF,TGCAGCCGCCGCAGTGATACGCAGTATTTT
-,TRBV10-1,TRBJ2-1,-,CASSEFLGTGINEQFF,TGCGCCAGCAGTGAATTCTTGGGGACTGGGATTAATGAGCAGTTCTTC
-,TRBV2,TRBJ2-3,-,CASKARVTDTQYF,TGTGCCAGCAAGGCCAGGGTCACAGATACGCAGTATTTT
-,TRBV28,TRBJ2-2,-,CASSQRHERTGELFF,TGTGCCAGCAGTCAACGACACGAAAGAACCGGGGAGCTGTTTTTT
-,TRBV30,TRBJ1-5,-,CAWSVVDNNQPQHF,TGTGCCTGGAGTGTAGTGGACAATAATCAGCCCCAGCATTTT
-,TRBV6-5,TRBJ1-6,-,CASRLVADYNSPLHF,TGTGCCAGCAGGCTTGTGGCAGACTATAATTCACCCCTCCACTTT
-,TRBV29-1,TRBJ2-1,-,CSGWDNGDEQFF,TGCAGCGGTTGGGACAATGGGGATGAGCAGTTCTTC
TRBD2,TRBV19,TRBJ2-1,once,CASTPAGSSYNEQFF,TGTGCCAGTACCCCAGCGGGGAGCTCCTACAATGAGCAGTTCTTC
TRBD1,TRBV5-4,TRBJ1-2,-,CASSDGTDYGYTF,TGTGCCAGCAGCGATGGGACAGACTATGGCTACACCTTC
-,TRBV14,TRBJ1-6,-,CASSQVGSSYNSPLHF,TGTGCCAGCAGCCAAGTTGGGAGCTCCTATAATTCACCCCTCCACTTT
TRBD1,TRBV7-9,TRBJ2-2,once,CASSPQGVTGELFF,TGTGCCAGCAGCCCACAGGGGGTAACCGGGGAGCTGTTTTTT
-,TRBV10-1,TRBJ2-1,once,CASSVAETYNEQFF,TGCGCCAGCAGTGTAGCGGAAACTTACAATGAGCAGTTCTTC